This T cell receptor (beta chain) is drawn from a study of regulatory T cells in long-lasting Graves disease. There are a few counts of this clonotype. Its antigen remains unknown. Investigators prepared the TCR beta libraries by applying iRepertoire HTBI primers and Arm-PCR of CDR3 regions. Using its own MiXCR run on the multiplex PCR reads, TCRdb lists one record per CDR3 protein. The sample gives about 610,000 distinct CDR3 sequences, around 16% of which show up once; 12% is in the top ten. Germline-derived CDR1 and CDR2 are SGHTA and FQGTGA. This CDR3 comprises 17 residues. After removal of 2 bases from V and 5 bases from J, the junction contained 13 bases not matched to a gene. Study-wide points: Peripheral blood was the sole material, not thyroid tissue.

Time point denoted: newly diagnosed GD, antithyroid drugs for less than 3 months. RNA isolated from PBMCs was used to make the TCR library. These sequences were also reported in another study, on T cells in Graves' hyperthyroidism and ophthalmopathy. From that paper: Using 13 V-J features, a model discriminated ophthalmopathy from stable hyperthyroidism.

The rearrangement uses TRBV7-3 and TRBJ2-7; TRBD2 aligns across 9 bases. Sequenced here: peripheral blood mononuclear cells (PBMCs), sampled at new diagnosis, from a patient treated with antithyroid drugs. The TCR sequence derives from a man between 18 and 35 years old with Graves disease. The DNA of the CDR3 is TGTGCCAGCAGCTTAGGCCCCCTAGCGGGACCAAGGCACGAGCAGTACTTC. The encoded protein is CASSLGPLAGPRHEQYF.